The 15 T cell receptor beta chains below come from one sample, sequenced in a study of blood T cell repertoires in COVID-19. Sequencing was performed with immunoSEQ multiplex PCR; in TCRdb, only in-frame clones are kept and a portion is missing. Of some 370,000 clones listed, roughly 90% are singletons. The sample consisted of peripheral blood. The receptors were gathered from a man aged 35 to 55 with acute or convalescent COVID-19.

The chain couples TRBV6-5 to TRBJ2-7; no definite D call. V lost 10 bases and J 5 bases, leaving 9 bases between the germline ends. CDR1 and CDR2 from the germline V gene are MNHEY and SVGAGI. The CDR3 extends over 10 amino acids. CDR3: CATDRDEQYF. Written as DNA, the CDR3 is TGTGCCACCGACCGGGACGAGCAGTACTTC.

The chain links TRBV19 to TRBJ1-1; D remains unclear. CDR1 is LNHDA and CDR2 is SQIVND in the germline V gene (reference sequence). The V and J ends lost 0 bases and 10 bases respectively, with 12 bases between them. This CDR3 comprises 13 residues. The CDR3 nucleotides are TGTGCCAGTAGTATAGACTTAGCGGCGAGAGCTTTCTTT. Its protein product is CASSIDLAARAFF.

This chain connects TRBV5-1 to TRBJ2-3, with D maybe TRBD1 (5 bases). V shed 4 bases and J shed 0 bases, with 15 bases lying between them. CDR1 SGHRS and CDR2 YFSETQ come from the germline V gene. The CDR3 totals 16 residues. Here the CDR3 DNA reads TGCGCCAGCAGCGTCGCAGGGTACCCTAGCACAGATACGCAGTATTTT. This translates into CASSVAGYPSTDTQYF. Together with reference TRBV5-1 and TRBJ2-3, the CDR3 gives the full variable domain: KAGVTQTPRYLIKTRGQQVTLSCSPISGHRSVSWYQQTPGQGLQFLFEYFSETQRNKGNFPGRFSGRQFSNSRSEMNVSTLELGDSALYLCASSVAGYPSTDTQYFGPGTRLTVL.

This clone showed up just once. V usage is TRBV2 and J usage is TRBJ2-1; D possibly corresponds to TRBD2 (6 bases). Trimming took off 5 bases at V and 6 bases at J, with 17 bases between the two ends. Germline loops: CDR1 SNHLY, CDR2 FYNNEI. The CDR3 consists of 15 residues. The CDR3 loop is CASSPLGGALNEQFF. CDR3 in DNA: TGTGCCAGCAGTCCCCTCGGAGGGGCCCTCAATGAGCAGTTCTTC.

The gene calls are TRBV6-5 and TRBJ2-3; tentatively, D is TRBD1 (5 bases). V was pared by 8 bases and J by 2 bases, with 14 bases between. The CDR3 sequence is 14 residues long. Germline-derived CDR1 and CDR2 are MNHEY and SVGAGI. The DNA of the CDR3 is TGTGCCAGCGCTTATGGGGCGCTCACAGATACGCAGTATTTT. This sequence encodes CASAYGALTDTQYF.

The table lists this clone with a few counts. The gene calls are TRBV5-1 and TRBJ2-1, with D maybe TRBD2 (5 bases). CDR1 and CDR2 from the germline V gene are SGHRS and YFSETQ. This CDR3 contains 13 residues. The V gene lost 0 bases and the J gene lost 7 bases, with 8 bases spanning the gap. CDR3 amino acids: CASSLVGNNEQFF. The CDR3, as DNA: TGCGCCAGCAGCTTGGTCGGGAATAATGAGCAGTTCTTC.

The chain links TRBV9 to TRBJ1-1; 11 bases align to TRBD1. Germline loops: CDR1 SGDLS, CDR2 YYNGEE. J was trimmed by 1 base and V by 4 bases; bases with no gene match: 9. The CDR3 covers 17 residues. The CDR3, as DNA: TGTGCCAGCAGCTTCGGACAGGGGGCGGGCGCGAACACTGAAGCTTTCTTT. Encoded protein: CASSFGQGAGANTEAFF.

This clone was seen once. CDR3 nucleotides: TGTGCCAGCAGCTTAGTACAGGGACGACCTTATGGCTACACCTTC. Translating gives CASSLVQGRPYGYTF. The genes are TRBV7-9 and TRBJ1-2; weak D call: TRBD1 (6 bases). The germline V gene has CDR1 SEHNR and CDR2 FQNEAQ (reference sequence). Trimming removed 1 base at V and 5 bases at J, with 14 bases between. There are 15 residues in the CDR3.

CDR3: CATHADSTNTGELFF. As DNA, the CDR3 is TGTGCCACTCACGCCGACAGTACGAACACCGGGGAGCTGTTTTTT. V usage is TRBV19 and J usage is TRBJ2-2; possibly TRBD1 for D (5 bases). The CDR3 is 15 residues long. Germline assignment: CDR1 LNHDA and CDR2 SQIVND (reference sequence). Trimming cost V 10 bases and J 0 bases, with 15 bases left between them. The whole variable domain, remainder taken from reference TRBV19 and TRBJ2-2, is DGGITQSPKYLFRKEGQNVTLSCEQNLNHDAMYWYRQDPGQGLRLIYYSQIVNDFQKGDIAEGYSVSREKKESFPLTVTSAQKNPTAFYLCATHADSTNTGELFFGEGSRLTVL.

The gene calls are TRBV28 and TRBJ1-4; 7 bases are shared with TRBD1. V dropped 6 bases and J dropped 4; count of bases not matched to a gene: 11. The germline CDR1 and CDR2 sequences are MDHEN and SYDVKM. The CDR3 length is 16 residues. CDR3 nucleotide sequence: TGTGCCAGCAGGCAAGGGGACAGCAACTTTAATGAAAAACTGTTTTTT. It is translated as CASRQGDSNFNEKLFF.

On this clone: Within the sample, other DNA sequences also encode this same CDR3. The chain links TRBV5-5 to TRBJ1-3; the match to TRBD1 covers 9 bases. From germline, CDR1 is SGHKS and CDR2 YYEKEE (reference sequence). The junction had 2 bases not matched to a gene; V was cut back by 2 bases and J by 2 bases. CDR3 length equals 15 residues. CDR3 coding DNA: TGTGCCAGCAGCTTACGACAGGGGGCTGGAAACACCATATATTTT. Its protein product is CASSLRQGAGNTIYF.

This clone has just one count. The chain uses TRBV7-8 and TRBJ2-4; TRBD1 matches 7 bases. The V and J ends lost 5 bases and 6 bases, in that order; junction bases with no gene match: 4. The CDR3 has 13 residues. Looked up from germline, CDR1 is SGHVS and CDR2 is FQNEAQ. CDR3 region: CASSPGQANIQYF. CDR3 coding DNA: TGTGCCAGCAGCCCCGGACAGGCAAACATTCAGTACTTC. Full variable domain (rest looked up from reference TRBV7-8 and TRBJ2-4): GAGVSQSPRYKVAKRGQDVALRCDPISGHVSLFWYQQALGQGPEFLTYFQNEAQLDKSGLPSDRFFAERPEGSVSTLKIQRTQQEDSAVYLCASSPGQANIQYFGAGTRLSVL.

CDR3 protein: CASSNLRRASGWKPSTDTQYF. CDR3 DNA sequence: TGTGCCAGCAGCAATCTCCGCCGGGCTAGCGGTTGGAAACCTAGCACAGATACGCAGTATTTT. The chain joins TRBV28 to TRBJ2-3; the match to TRBD2 covers 7 bases. There are 21 residues in the CDR3. Per germline, CDR1 MDHEN and CDR2 SYDVKM. The junction had 24 bases not matched to a gene; V was cut back by 6 bases and J by 0 bases.

The CDR3 DNA sequence: TGTGCCAGCAGCGTCAATAGGGGCACTGAAGCTTTCTTT. Its translation is CASSVNRGTEAFF. The J gene is TRBJ1-1, the V gene TRBV9; D possibly corresponds to TRBD1 (5 bases). The germline V and J ends were trimmed by 2 bases and 4 bases, with 9 bases remaining between them. Germline V gene data show CDR1 as SGDLS and CDR2 as YYNGEE. The CDR3 extends over 13 amino acids. Combining the CDR3 with reference TRBV9 and TRBJ1-1 gives the whole variable domain DSGVTQTPKHLITATGQRVTLRCSPRSGDLSVYWYQQSLDQGLQFLIQYYNGEERAKGNILERFSAQQFPDLHSELNLSSLELGDSALYFCASSVNRGTEAFFGQGTRLTVV.

The chain combines TRBV9 with TRBJ1-6; perhaps TRBD1 as D (6 bases). In germline, CDR1 is SGDLS, CDR2 YYNGEE. Trimming pared 0 bases from V and 10 bases from J, leaving 11 bases between. This CDR3 has 14 amino acids. CDR3 sequence: CASSVGARGSPLHF. In DNA form, the CDR3 reads TGTGCCAGCAGCGTAGGTGCCAGGGGCTCACCCCTCCACTTT.